These 22 T cell receptor beta chains originate from one sample sequenced in a study of cytomegalovirus exposure and HLA in healthy donors. PCR primers comprised 60 Vbeta and 13 Jbeta primers. The data were produced by immunoSEQ multiplex PCR, yet TCRdb's version contains in-frame clones alone and is incomplete. The sample yields about 160,000 clones, just over 75% seen once. Specimen: PBMCs. The origin of the receptors is a woman aged 40 to 49 in good health and CMV-seronegative.

The table lists this clone with a count of one. The rearrangement uses TRBV7-9 and TRBJ2-1; 11 bases are a match to TRBD2. CDR3 length: 15 residues. Unmatched junction bases numbered 6, after V lost 5 bases and J lost 6 bases. Germline-derived CDR1 and CDR2 are SEHNR and FQNEAQ (reference sequence). The CDR3 sequence: CASSPRLAGFNEQFF. The CDR3 nucleotides read TGTGCCAGCAGCCCCCGACTAGCGGGGTTCAATGAGCAGTTCTTC. Combining the CDR3 with reference TRBV7-9 and TRBJ2-1 gives the whole variable domain DTGVSQNPRHKITKRGQNVTFRCDPISEHNRLYWYRQTLGQGPEFLTYFQNEAQLEKSRLLSDRFSAERPKGSFSTLEIQRTEQGDSAMYLCASSPRLAGFNEQFFGPGTRLTVL.

The rearrangement links TRBV29-1 to TRBJ2-5, with D tentatively TRBD2 (5 bases). CDR1 is SQVTM, CDR2 ANQGSEA, per germline. Trimming cost V 4 bases and J 5 bases, with 14 bases left between them. The CDR3 is 13 amino acids. This chain's CDR3 is CSVVTPRGETQYF. As DNA, the CDR3 is TGCAGCGTTGTTACCCCGAGAGGGGAGACCCAGTACTTC.

The chain recombines TRBV19 with TRBJ2-7; 13 bases are shared with TRBD2. The CDR3 is 15 amino acids. Germline trimming cut 5 bases from V and 0 bases from J; bases unmatched to any gene: 1. Germline V lookup: CDR1 LNHDA, CDR2 SQIVND (reference sequence). In DNA form, the CDR3 reads TGTGCCAGTAGTCGGACTAGCGGGAGCTCCTACGAGCAGTACTTC. This sequence encodes CASSRTSGSSYEQYF.

The chain carries TRBV5-1 and TRBJ1-3; D may be TRBD1 (6 bases). The CDR3 sequence is 16 residues long. CDR1 SGHRS and CDR2 YFSETQ come from the germline V gene. Deletions cut 5 bases from V and 0 bases from J, with 15 bases between. CDR3 amino acids: CASSYGGGDSGNTIYF. The CDR3 coding sequence is TGCGCCAGCAGTTACGGAGGGGGGGACTCTGGAAACACCATATATTTT.

V and J are TRBV5-1 and TRBJ2-7; TRBD2 matches at 12 bases. The CDR3 runs to 15 residues. V was pared by 5 bases and J by 6 bases, with 9 bases of the junction left unmatched. In germline, CDR1 is SGHRS, CDR2 YFSETQ. The CDR3: CASSPTSGSSREQYF. DNA for the CDR3: TGCGCCAGCAGTCCGACTAGCGGGAGTTCCCGCGAGCAGTACTTC.

The chain is built from TRBV10-3 and TRBJ2-7, with D uncertain. Germline V gene sequence: CDR1 ENHRY, CDR2 SYGVKD. V was shortened by 3 bases and J by 3 bases, with 9 bases between the two germline ends. The CDR3 length is 13 residues. The CDR3 region has the DNA TGTGCCATCAGTGAACCTAAAATCTACGAGCAGTACTTC. Translating gives CAISEPKIYEQYF.

The V call is TRBV11-2, the J call TRBJ2-5; TRBD2 aligns across 9 bases. Germline CDR1 reads SGHAT; CDR2 reads FQNNGV. V dropped 3 bases and J dropped 1; count of bases not matched to a gene: 6. The CDR3 length is 16 residues. CDR3 nucleotides: TGTGCCAGCAGCTTGGGGGCGGGAGGGGTCCAAGAGACCCAGTACTTC. Its protein product is CASSLGAGGVQETQYF.

The gene calls are TRBV27 and TRBJ2-1, with a tentative D call TRBD2 (5 bases). The CDR3 is made up of 14 amino acids. V dropped 5 bases and J dropped 0 bases, with 8 bases sitting between them. Germline V lookup: CDR1 MNHEY, CDR2 SMNVEV (reference sequence). This CDR3 reads CASSPGNSYNEQFF. The CDR3 nucleotides read TGTGCCAGCAGTCCGGGGAACTCCTACAATGAGCAGTTCTTC.

The rearrangement links TRBV5-1 to TRBJ2-7; 9 positions match TRBD1. In germline, CDR1 is SGHRS, CDR2 YFSETQ. The junction had 10 bases not matched to a gene; V was cut back by 1 base and J by 5 bases. This CDR3 is built from 16 residues. This CDR3 reads CASSLRSGTGRNEQYF. Here the CDR3 DNA reads TGCGCCAGCAGCTTGCGAAGCGGGACAGGGCGTAACGAGCAGTACTTC.

This clone was found a few times. This sequence joins TRBV18 and TRBJ2-5; no reliable D call. CDR1 is KGHSH, CDR2 LQKENI, per germline. V was pared by 0 bases and J by 2 bases, with 13 bases between. The CDR3 covers 16 residues. CDR3 coding DNA: TGTGCCAGCTCACCACCGGCAGGCCAAGTTCAAGAGACCCAGTACTTC. This codes for CASSPPAGQVQETQYF.

This chain links TRBV6-1 with TRBJ2-1, with 8 bases identical to TRBD2. V was pared by 8 bases and J by 4 bases, with 7 bases of the junction left unmatched. This CDR3 has 14 amino acids. Germline CDR1 is MNHNS and CDR2 is SASEGT. This CDR3 reads CASCPREAYNEQFF. DNA of the CDR3: TGTGCCAGCTGTCCGCGGGAGGCTTACAATGAGCAGTTCTTC.

The rearrangement uses TRBV11-2 and TRBJ1-1; the D gene is possibly TRBD1 (6 bases). V was trimmed by 8 bases and J by 5 bases, leaving 15 bases between them. The germline CDR1 and CDR2 sequences are SGHAT and FQNNGV. The CDR3 covers 13 residues. CDR3 nucleotide sequence: TGTGCCAGCGGCGGGGGCGTAAGGACTGAAGCTTTCTTT. This translates into CASGGGVRTEAFF.

CDR3 sequence reads: CASSYGTGEGPQHF. In DNA form, the CDR3 reads TGTGCCAGCAGTTACGGGACGGGAGAGGGACCCCAGCATTTT. This chain connects TRBV6-6 to TRBJ1-5, with TRBD1 as a possible D gene (5 bases). The CDR3 is made up of 14 amino acids. Trimming left V 2 bases short and J 10 bases short, with 15 bases between. From germline, CDR1 is MNHNY and CDR2 SVGAGI (reference sequence).

The V and J genes are TRBV5-6 and TRBJ2-7; TRBD2 aligns across 7 bases. The V gene's germline CDR1 is SGHDT and CDR2 YYEEEE. With 3 bases clipped from V and 4 bases from J, the junction kept 13 bases outside the gene matches. The CDR3 sequence is 16 residues long. The CDR3 DNA sequence: TGTGCCAGCAGCTCCGTTTTAGGGGACTACGGGTACGAGCAGTACTTC. Its translation is CASSSVLGDYGYEQYF.

The chain is built from TRBV19 and TRBJ1-2; D unresolved. The CDR3 length is 14 residues. V was cut by 3 bases and J by 2 bases, with 10 bases left in between. CDR1 is LNHDA, CDR2 SQIVND, per germline (reference sequence). CDR3 protein: CASSMVTGNYGYTF. The CDR3 bases are TGTGCCAGTAGTATGGTTACGGGGAACTATGGCTACACCTTC.

The rearrangement uses TRBV30 and TRBJ1-1; D might be TRBD1 (6 bases). Germline loops: CDR1 GTSNPN, CDR2 SVGIG (reference sequence). V lost 7 bases, J lost 7 bases, and 16 bases lay in between. This CDR3 is built from 12 residues. CDR3 bases: TGTGCCTTCACACAGGGTACACGTGAAGCTTTCTTT. It encodes CAFTQGTREAFF. Complete variable domain (other parts from reference TRBV30 and TRBJ1-1): SQTIHQWPATLVQPVGSPLSLECTVEGTSNPNLYWYRQAAGRGLQLLFYSVGIGQISSEVPQNLSASRPQDRQFILSSKKLLLSDSGFYLCAFTQGTREAFFGQGTRLTVV.

The chain joins TRBV18 to TRBJ1-1, with 7 bases that match TRBD1. The trim removed 4 bases at V and 6 bases at J, leaving 5 bases unmatched. The length of the CDR3 is 13 residues. Germline V lookup: CDR1 KGHSH, CDR2 LQKENI. CDR3 sequence: CASSRRDSPEAFF. The CDR3 DNA sequence: TGTGCCAGCTCACGCCGGGACAGTCCTGAAGCTTTCTTT.

This clone was counted between two and nine times. The chain is built from TRBV11-2 and TRBJ2-2; TRBD1 matches at 7 bases. Trimming cost V 2 bases and J 1 base; bases outside gene matches: 4. The germline gives CDR1 SGHAT, CDR2 FQNNGV. There are 16 residues in the CDR3. Here the CDR3 DNA reads TGTGCCAGCAGCTTACTCCGGACAGGGAACACCGGGGAGCTGTTTTTT. Protein product: CASSLLRTGNTGELFF.

The table lists this clone with a few counts. The chain combines TRBV2 with TRBJ1-4; D gene uncertain. Germline V gene data show CDR1 as SNHLY and CDR2 as FYNNEI. The CDR3 spans 12 residues. V was cut by 9 bases and J by 11 bases, with 16 bases left in between. The CDR3 region has the DNA TGTGCCAGTACTATCGTAGACGGTAAACTGTTTTTT. Its translation is CASTIVDGKLFF.

This sequence joins TRBV5-4 and TRBJ2-2; D gene unclear. The CDR3 is 15 residues long. Per the germline V gene, CDR1 is SGHNT and CDR2 is YYREEE (reference sequence). V was shortened by 0 bases and J by 1 base, with 7 bases between the two germline ends. The CDR3, as DNA: TGTGCCAGCAGCTTGGACAGCCAGAACACCGGGGAGCTGTTTTTT. Its protein product is CASSLDSQNTGELFF.

This chain links TRBV18 with TRBJ1-1, with 9 bases identical to TRBD1. This CDR3 is 13 amino acids long. Trimming cost V 3 bases and J 10 bases; bases outside gene matches: 6. Germline loops: CDR1 KGHSH, CDR2 LQKENI. This CDR3 reads CASSPGTGLGAFF. The DNA of the CDR3 is TGTGCCAGCTCACCGGGGACAGGGTTAGGAGCTTTCTTT.

This chain links TRBV19 with TRBJ1-1; no clear D gene. CDR1 is LNHDA, CDR2 SQIVND, per germline (reference sequence). The ends were cut back, 7 bases at V and 1 base at J, with 10 bases in the middle. The CDR3 sequence is 13 residues long. The CDR3 sequence is CASILRSNTEAFF. As DNA, the CDR3 is TGTGCCAGTATTCTCCGGTCGAACACTGAAGCTTTCTTT.